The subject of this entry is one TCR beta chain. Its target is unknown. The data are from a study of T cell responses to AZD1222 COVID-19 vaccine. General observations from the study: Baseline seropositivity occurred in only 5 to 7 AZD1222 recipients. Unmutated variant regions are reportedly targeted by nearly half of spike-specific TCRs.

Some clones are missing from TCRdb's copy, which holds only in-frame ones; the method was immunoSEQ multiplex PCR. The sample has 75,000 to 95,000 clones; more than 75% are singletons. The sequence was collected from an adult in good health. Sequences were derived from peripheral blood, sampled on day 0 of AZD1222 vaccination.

This CDR3 reads CASIGPGQSNSPLHF. The CDR3 nucleotides are TGTGCCAGCATCGGACCGGGACAGAGCAATTCACCCCTCCACTTT. The chain carries TRBV7-2 and TRBJ1-6; 7 bases map to TRBD1. V shed 7 bases and J 7 bases; nucleotides not matched to a gene: 10. CDR3 length: 15 amino acids. Germline values: CDR1 SGHTA, CDR2 FQGNSA.